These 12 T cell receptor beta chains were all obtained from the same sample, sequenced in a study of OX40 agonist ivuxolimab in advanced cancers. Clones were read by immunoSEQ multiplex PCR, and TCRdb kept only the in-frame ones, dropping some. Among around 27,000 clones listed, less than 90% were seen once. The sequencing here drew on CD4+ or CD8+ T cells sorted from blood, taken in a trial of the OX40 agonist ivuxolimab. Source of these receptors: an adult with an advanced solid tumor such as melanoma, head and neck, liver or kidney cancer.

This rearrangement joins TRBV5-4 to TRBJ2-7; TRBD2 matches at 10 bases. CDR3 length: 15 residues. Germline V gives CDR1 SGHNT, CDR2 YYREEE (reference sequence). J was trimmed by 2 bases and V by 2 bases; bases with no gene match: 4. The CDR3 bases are TGTGCCAGCAGCTTAGTAGCGGGAGGCCCCTACGAGCAGTACTTC. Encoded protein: CASSLVAGGPYEQYF.

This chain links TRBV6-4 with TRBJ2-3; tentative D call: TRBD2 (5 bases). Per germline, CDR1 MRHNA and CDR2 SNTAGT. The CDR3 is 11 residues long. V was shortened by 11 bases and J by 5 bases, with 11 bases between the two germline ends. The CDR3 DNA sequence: TGTGCCCCCGGTGAGGGAGATACGCAGTATTTT. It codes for CAPGEGDTQYF.

CDR3 region: CSVAWDSSFSYEQYF. For the CDR3, the DNA is TGCAGCGTAGCTTGGGACAGCTCGTTTTCCTACGAGCAGTACTTC. This sequence joins TRBV29-1 and TRBJ2-7; 7 bases match TRBD1. This CDR3 is 15 amino acids long. Looked up from germline, CDR1 is SQVTM and CDR2 is ANQGSEA. Unmatched junction bases numbered 12, after V lost 6 bases and J lost 1 base.

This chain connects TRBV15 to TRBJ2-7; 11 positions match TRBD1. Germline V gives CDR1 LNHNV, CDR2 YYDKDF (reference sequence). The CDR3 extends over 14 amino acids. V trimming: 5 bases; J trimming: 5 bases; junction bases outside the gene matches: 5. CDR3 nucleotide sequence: TGTGCCACCAGCTTGGACAGGGGGCCCCACGAGCAGTACTTC. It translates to CATSLDRGPHEQYF.

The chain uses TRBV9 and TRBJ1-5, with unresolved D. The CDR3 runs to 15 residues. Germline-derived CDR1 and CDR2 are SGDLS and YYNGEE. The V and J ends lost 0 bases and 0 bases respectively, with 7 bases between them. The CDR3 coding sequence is TGTGCCAGCAGCGTAGGAGGGCTTAGCAATCAGCCCCAGCATTTT. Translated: CASSVGGLSNQPQHF.

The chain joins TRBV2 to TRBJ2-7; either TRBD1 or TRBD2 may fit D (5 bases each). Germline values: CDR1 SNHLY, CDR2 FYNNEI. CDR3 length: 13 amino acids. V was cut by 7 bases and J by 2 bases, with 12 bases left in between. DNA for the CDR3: TGTGCCAGCACCGGACGAGGGGCCTACGAGCAGTACTTC. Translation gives CASTGRGAYEQYF.

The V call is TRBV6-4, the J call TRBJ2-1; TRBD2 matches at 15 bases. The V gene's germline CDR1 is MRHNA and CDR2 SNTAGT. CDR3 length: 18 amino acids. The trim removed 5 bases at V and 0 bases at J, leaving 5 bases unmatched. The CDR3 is CASSKGLAGGSSYNEQFF. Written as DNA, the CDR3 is TGTGCCAGCAGTAAAGGACTAGCGGGGGGGAGCTCCTACAATGAGCAGTTCTTC.

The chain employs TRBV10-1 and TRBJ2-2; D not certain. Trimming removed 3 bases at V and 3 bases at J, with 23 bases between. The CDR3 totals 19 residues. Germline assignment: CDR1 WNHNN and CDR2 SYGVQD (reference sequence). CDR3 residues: CASSDSFHWAGPDTGELFF. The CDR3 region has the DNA TGCGCCAGCAGTGACTCTTTTCATTGGGCAGGCCCCGACACCGGGGAGCTGTTTTTT.

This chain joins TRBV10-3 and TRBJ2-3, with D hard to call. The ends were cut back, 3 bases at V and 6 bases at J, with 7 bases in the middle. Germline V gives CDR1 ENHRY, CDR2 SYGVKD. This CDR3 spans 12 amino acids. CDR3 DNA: TGTGCCATCAGTGACCTTCTGGATACGCAGTATTTT. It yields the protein CAISDLLDTQYF.

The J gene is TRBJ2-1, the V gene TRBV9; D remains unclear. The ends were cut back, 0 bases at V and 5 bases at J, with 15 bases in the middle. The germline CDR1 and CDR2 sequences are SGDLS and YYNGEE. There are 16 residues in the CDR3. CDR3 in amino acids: CASSVASRVVDNEQFF. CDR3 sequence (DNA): TGTGCCAGCAGCGTAGCCTCTAGGGTGGTGGACAATGAGCAGTTCTTC.

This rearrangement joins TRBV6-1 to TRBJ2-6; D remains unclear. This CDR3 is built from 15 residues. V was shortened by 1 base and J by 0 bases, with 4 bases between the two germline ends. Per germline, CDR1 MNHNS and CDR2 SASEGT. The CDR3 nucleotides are TGTGCCAGCAGTGAAGAGTCCTCTGGGGCCAACGTCCTGACTTTC. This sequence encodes CASSEESSGANVLTF.

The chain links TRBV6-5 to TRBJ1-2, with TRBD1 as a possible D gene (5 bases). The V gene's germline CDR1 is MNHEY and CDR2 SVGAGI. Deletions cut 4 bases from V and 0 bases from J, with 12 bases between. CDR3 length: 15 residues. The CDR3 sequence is CASSSRQTANYGYTF. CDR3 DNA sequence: TGTGCCAGCAGTTCCCGACAGACTGCTAACTATGGCTACACCTTC.